Only a few counts were recorded for the clone carrying this T cell receptor (beta chain). This specimen includes other DNA sequences encoding the same CDR3. The V and J ends lost 6 bases and 3 bases respectively, with 8 bases between them. CDR3 length: 13 amino acids. CDR1 is LNHDA, CDR2 SQIVND, per germline (reference sequence). This entry is derived from a study of blood T cell repertoires in COVID-19. Per the original data handling: Nucleated cell number was recorded as an estimate derived from reference gene primer amplification. Profiled with immunoSEQ multiplex PCR; TCRdb holds only in-frame clones, not every one. The D gene and trimming were derived from the DNA, and the V and J assignments and clone size from that table. Seen here are 65,000 to 90,000 clones, roughly nine tenths observed once, and the top ten hold roughly 9.6%.

The sample comprised peripheral blood. The rearrangement joins TRBV19 to TRBJ2-2; D is unresolved. This receptor was identified in a man older than 75 with acute or convalescent COVID-19. The CDR3 is CASSDRYTGELFF. In nucleotides, the CDR3 is TGTGCCAGTAGCGATCGGTACACCGGGGAGCTGTTTTTT. Looking up the rest from reference TRBV19 and TRBJ2-2 gives the full variable domain: DGGITQSPKYLFRKEGQNVTLSCEQNLNHDAMYWYRQDPGQGLRLIYYSQIVNDFQKGDIAEGYSVSREKKESFPLTVTSAQKNPTAFYLCASSDRYTGELFFGEGSRLTVL.